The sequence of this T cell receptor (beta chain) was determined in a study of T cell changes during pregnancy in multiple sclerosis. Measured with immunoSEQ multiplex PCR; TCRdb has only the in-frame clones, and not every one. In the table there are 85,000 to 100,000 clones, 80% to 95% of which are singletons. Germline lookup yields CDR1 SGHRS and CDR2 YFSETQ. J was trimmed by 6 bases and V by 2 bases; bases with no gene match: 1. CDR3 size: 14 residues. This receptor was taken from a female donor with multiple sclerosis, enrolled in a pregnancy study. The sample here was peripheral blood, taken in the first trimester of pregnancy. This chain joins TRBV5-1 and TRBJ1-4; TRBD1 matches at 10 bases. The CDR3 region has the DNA TGCGCCAGCAGCTTTGGGACAGGGGATGAAAAACTGTTTTTT. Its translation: CASSFGTGDEKLFF.